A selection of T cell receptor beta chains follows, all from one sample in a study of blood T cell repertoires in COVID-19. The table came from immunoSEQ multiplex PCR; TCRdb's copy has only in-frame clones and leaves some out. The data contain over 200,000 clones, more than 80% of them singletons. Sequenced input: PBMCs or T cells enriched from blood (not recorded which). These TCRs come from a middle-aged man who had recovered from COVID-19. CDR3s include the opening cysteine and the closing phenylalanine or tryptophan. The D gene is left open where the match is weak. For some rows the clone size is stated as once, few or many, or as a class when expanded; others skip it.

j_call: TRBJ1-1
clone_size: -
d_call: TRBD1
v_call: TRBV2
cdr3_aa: CASSDPRGLALEAFF
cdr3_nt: TGTGCCAGCAGTGATCCCAGGGGGCTAGCCCTAGAAGCTTTCTTT

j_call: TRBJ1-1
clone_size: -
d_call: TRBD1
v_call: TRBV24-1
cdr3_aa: CATRGQKNTEAFF
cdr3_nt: TGTGCCACACGGGGACAGAAGAACACTGAAGCTTTCTTT

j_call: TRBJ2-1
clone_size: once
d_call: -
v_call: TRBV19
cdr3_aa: CASSMLSSYNEQFF
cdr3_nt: TGTGCCAGTAGTATGCTGAGCTCCTACAATGAGCAGTTCTTC

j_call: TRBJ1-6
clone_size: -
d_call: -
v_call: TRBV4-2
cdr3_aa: CASSQARGGNSPLHF
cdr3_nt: TGTGCCAGCAGCCAGGCGCGGGGTGGTAATTCACCCCTCCACTTT

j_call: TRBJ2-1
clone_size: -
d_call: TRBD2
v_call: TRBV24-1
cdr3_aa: CATSDPLAGGHNEQFF
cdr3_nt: TGTGCCACCAGTGACCCTCTAGCGGGAGGTCACAATGAGCAGTTCTTC

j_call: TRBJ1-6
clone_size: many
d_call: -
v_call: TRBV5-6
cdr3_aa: CASSLGQLNSPLHF
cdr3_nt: TGTGCCAGCAGCTTGGGACAGCTAAATTCACCCCTCCACTTT

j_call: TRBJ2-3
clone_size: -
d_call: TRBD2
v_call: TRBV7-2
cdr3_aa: CASSLGGLAGANTDTQYF
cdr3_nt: TGTGCCAGCAGCTTAGGGGGACTAGCGGGAGCCAACACAGATACGCAGTATTTT

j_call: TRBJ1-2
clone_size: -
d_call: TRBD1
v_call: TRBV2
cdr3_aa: CASSLDRDDGYTF
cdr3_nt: TGTGCCAGCAGTTTGGACAGGGATGATGGCTACACCTTC

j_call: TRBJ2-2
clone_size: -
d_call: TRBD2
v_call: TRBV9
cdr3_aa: CASSVGSGSTGELFF
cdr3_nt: TGTGCCAGCAGCGTAGGTAGCGGGAGTACCGGGGAGCTGTTTTTT

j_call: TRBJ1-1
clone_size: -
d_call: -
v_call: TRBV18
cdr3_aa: CASSPSGNTEAFF
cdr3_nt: TGTGCCAGCTCACCGAGTGGGAACACTGAAGCTTTCTTT

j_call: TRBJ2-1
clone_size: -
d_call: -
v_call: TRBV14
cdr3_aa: CASSQESRGARYNEQFF
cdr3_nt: TGTGCCAGCAGCCAAGAAAGCAGGGGCGCCAGATACAATGAGCAGTTCTTC

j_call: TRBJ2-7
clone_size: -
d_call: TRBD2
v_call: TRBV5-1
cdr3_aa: CASSHGTIGVNEQYF
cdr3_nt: TGCGCCAGCAGCCATGGGACTATTGGAGTCAACGAGCAGTACTTC

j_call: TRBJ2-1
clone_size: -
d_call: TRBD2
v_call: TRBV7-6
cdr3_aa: CASSWRLAGGNNEQFF
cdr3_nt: TGTGCCAGCAGCTGGCGACTAGCGGGGGGCAACAATGAGCAGTTCTTC

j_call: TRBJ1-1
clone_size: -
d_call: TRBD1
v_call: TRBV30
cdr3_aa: CAWKGGGNTEAFF
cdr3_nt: TGTGCCTGGAAAGGGGGCGGGAACACTGAAGCTTTCTTT

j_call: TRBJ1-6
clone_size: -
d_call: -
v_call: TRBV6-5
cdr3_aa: CASRPGEHNSPLHF
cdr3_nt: TGTGCCAGCAGGCCCGGGGAACATAATTCACCCCTCCACTTT

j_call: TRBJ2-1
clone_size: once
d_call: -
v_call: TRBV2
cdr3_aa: CASSEFDEQFF
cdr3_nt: TGTGCCAGCAGTGAATTCGATGAGCAGTTCTTC

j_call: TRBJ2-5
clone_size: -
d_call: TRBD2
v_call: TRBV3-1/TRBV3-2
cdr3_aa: CASSPILAGAGTQYF
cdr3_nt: TGTGCCAGCAGCCCGATACTAGCGGGAGCGGGGACCCAGTACTTC

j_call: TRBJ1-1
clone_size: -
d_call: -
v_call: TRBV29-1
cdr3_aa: CSVDGVGGVSTEAFF
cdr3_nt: TGCAGCGTTGATGGGGTTGGCGGGGTGAGCACTGAAGCTTTCTTT

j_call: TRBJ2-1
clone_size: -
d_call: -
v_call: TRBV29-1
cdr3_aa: CSVEERRSVGFF
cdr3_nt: TGCAGCGTTGAAGAGCGGCGTAGCGTGGGGTTCTTC

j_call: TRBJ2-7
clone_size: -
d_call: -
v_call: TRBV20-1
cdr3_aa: CSASGRGEQYF
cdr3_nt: TGCAGTGCTAGCGGGCGAGGGGAGCAGTACTTC

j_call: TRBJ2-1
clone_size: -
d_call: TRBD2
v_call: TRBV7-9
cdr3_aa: CASSFLTGGDNEQFF
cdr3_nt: TGTGCCAGCAGCTTCTTAACGGGAGGCGACAATGAGCAGTTCTTC

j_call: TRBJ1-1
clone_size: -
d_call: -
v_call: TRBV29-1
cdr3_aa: CSARWGVGTEAFF
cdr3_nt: TGCAGCGCCCGGTGGGGGGTGGGTACTGAAGCTTTCTTT

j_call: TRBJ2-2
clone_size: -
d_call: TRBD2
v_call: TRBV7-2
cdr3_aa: CASSFGLAGGSTGELFF
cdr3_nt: TGTGCCAGCAGCTTCGGACTAGCGGGGGGAAGCACCGGGGAGCTGTTTTTT

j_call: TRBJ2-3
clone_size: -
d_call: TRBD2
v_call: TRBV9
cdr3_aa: CASSVIAGGVDTQYF
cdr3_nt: TGTGCCAGCAGCGTCATAGCGGGAGGCGTAGATACGCAGTATTTT

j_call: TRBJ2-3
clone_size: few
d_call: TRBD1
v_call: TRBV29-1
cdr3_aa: CSVKGAGQGSTDTQYF
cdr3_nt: TGCAGCGTGAAAGGGGCCGGACAGGGTAGCACAGATACGCAGTATTTT

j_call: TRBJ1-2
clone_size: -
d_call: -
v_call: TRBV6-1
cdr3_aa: CASSEAGRAGFRPSHGYTF
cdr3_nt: TGTGCCAGCAGTGAAGCGGGTAGGGCAGGGTTCCGTCCTTCCCATGGCTACACCTTC

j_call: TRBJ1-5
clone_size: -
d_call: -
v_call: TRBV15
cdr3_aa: CATSRDNRESQPQHF
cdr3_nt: TGTGCCACCAGCAGAGACAACAGGGAAAGTCAGCCCCAGCATTTT

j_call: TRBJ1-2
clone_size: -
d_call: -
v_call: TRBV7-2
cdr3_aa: CASSLGPTRPNYGYTF
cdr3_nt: TGTGCCAGCAGCTTGGGTCCGACAAGACCTAACTATGGCTACACCTTC

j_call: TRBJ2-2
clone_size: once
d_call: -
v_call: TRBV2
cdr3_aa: CASSLSPSTGELFF
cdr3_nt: TGTGCCAGCAGTCTCAGCCCTAGCACCGGGGAGCTGTTTTTT

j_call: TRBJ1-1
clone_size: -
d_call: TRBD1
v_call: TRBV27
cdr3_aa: CASSLQSHHGTENTEAFF
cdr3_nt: TGTGCCAGCAGTTTACAGTCCCACCATGGGACAGAGAACACTGAAGCTTTCTTT

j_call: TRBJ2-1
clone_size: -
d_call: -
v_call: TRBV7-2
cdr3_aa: CASSLEGFEQFF
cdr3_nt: TGTGCCAGCAGCTTGGAGGGATTTGAGCAGTTCTTC

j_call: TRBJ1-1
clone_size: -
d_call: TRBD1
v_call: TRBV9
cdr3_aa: CASSLGTGLNTEAFF
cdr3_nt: TGTGCCAGCAGCTTAGGGACAGGCCTGAACACTGAAGCTTTCTTT

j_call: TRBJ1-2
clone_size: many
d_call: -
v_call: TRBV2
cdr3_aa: CANRGTANYGYTF
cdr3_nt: TGTGCGAACCGGGGTACAGCTAACTATGGCTACACCTTC

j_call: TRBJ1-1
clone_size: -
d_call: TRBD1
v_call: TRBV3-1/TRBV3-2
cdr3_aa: CASSQVTGGGAFF
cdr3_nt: TGTGCCAGCAGCCAAGTCACAGGGGGAGGAGCTTTCTTT

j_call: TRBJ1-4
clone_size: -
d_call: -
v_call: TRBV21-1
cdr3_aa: CASSKNIITENEKLFF
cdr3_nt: TGTGCCAGCAGCAAAAACATTATCACAGAAAATGAAAAACTGTTTTTT

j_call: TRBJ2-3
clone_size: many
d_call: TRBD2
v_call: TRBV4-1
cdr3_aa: CASSQPFTWTSAHTQYF
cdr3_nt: TGCGCCAGCAGCCAACCGTTTACCTGGACTAGCGCTCATACGCAGTATTTT

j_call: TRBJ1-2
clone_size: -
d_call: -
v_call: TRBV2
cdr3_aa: CASSENTNYGYTF
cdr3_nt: TGTGCCAGCAGTGAGAACACTAACTATGGCTACACCTTC

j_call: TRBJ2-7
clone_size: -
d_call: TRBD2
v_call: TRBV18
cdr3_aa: CASSPRIAGGGEEQYF
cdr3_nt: TGTGCCAGCTCACCCCGAATAGCGGGAGGGGGAGAAGAGCAGTACTTC

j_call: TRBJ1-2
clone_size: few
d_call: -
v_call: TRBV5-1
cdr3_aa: CASSRGWYGYTF
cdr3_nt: TGCGCCAGCAGCAGGGGGTGGTATGGCTACACCTTC

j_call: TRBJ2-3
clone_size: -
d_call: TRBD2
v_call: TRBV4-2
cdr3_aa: CASSQALTSGTDTQYF
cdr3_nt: TGTGCCAGCAGCCAAGCGCTGACTAGCGGCACAGATACGCAGTATTTT

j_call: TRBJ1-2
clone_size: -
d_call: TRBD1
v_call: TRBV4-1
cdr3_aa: CASSQAGQVYGYTF
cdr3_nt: TGCGCCAGCAGCCAAGCAGGACAGGTATATGGCTACACCTTC

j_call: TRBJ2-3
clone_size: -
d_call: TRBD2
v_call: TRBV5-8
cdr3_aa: CASSSIGLAGGRSYTQYF
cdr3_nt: TGTGCCAGCAGCTCCATCGGACTAGCGGGGGGCCGGAGTTATACGCAGTATTTT

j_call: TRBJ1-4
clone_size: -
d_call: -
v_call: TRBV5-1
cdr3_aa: CASSLTGENFAPLFF
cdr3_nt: TGCGCCAGCAGCTTGACGGGGGAGAACTTTGCCCCTCTGTTTTTT

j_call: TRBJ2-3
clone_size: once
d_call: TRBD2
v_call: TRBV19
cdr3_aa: CASSMSLAVSTDTQYF
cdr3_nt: TGTGCCAGTAGTATGTCGCTAGCGGTTAGTACAGATACGCAGTATTTT

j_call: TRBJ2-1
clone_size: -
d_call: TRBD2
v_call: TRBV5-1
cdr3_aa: CASSLIGGNYNEQFF
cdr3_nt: TGCGCCAGCAGCTTGATCGGGGGGAATTACAATGAGCAGTTCTTC

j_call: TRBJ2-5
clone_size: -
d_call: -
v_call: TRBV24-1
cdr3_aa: CATSDPGVEEGETQYF
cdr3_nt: TGTGCCACCAGTGACCCGGGGGTGGAGGAGGGGGAGACCCAGTACTTC

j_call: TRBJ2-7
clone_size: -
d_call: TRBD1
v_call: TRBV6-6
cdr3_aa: CASNLGGDPNEQYF
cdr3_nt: TGTGCCAGCAACCTAGGGGGCGATCCCAACGAGCAGTACTTC

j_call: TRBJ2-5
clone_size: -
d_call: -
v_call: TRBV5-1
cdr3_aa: CASSLDTGLETQYF
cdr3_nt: TGCGCCAGCAGCTTGGATACAGGGTTGGAGACCCAGTACTTC

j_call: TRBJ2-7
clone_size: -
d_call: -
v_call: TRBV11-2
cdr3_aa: CASTLAGGYEQYF
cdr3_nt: TGTGCCAGCACCTTGGCAGGAGGCTACGAGCAGTACTTC

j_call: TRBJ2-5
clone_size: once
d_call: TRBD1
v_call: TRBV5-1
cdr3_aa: CASSSSGTGVTQYF
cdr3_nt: TGCGCCAGCAGCTCAAGCGGGACAGGGGTCACCCAGTACTTC

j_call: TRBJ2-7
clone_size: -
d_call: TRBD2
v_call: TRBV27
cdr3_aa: CASSSSGSGVEQYF
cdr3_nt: TGTGCCAGCAGCTCAAGCGGGAGCGGGGTCGAGCAGTACTTC

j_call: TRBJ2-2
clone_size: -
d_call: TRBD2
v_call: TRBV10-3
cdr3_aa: CAISEAGVGGNTGELFF
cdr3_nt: TGTGCCATCAGTGAGGCGGGGGTCGGGGGGAACACCGGGGAGCTGTTTTTT